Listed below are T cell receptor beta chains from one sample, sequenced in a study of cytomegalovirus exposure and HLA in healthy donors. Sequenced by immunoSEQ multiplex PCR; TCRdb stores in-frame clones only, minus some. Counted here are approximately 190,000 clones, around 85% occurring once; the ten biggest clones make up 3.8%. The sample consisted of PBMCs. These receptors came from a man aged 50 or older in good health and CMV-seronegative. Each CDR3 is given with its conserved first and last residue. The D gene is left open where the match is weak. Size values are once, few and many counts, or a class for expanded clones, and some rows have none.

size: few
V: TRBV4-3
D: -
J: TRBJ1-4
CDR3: CASSQGRGYTNEKLFF
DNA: TGCGCCAGCAGCCAAGGACGGGGGTACACTAATGAAAAACTGTTTTTT

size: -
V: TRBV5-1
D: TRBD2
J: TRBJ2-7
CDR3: CASSWTSGAYEQYF
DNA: TGCGCCAGCAGCTGGACTAGCGGGGCCTACGAGCAGTACTTC

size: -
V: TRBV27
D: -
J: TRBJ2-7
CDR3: CASSPFGDTYEQYF
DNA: TGTGCCAGCAGTCCCTTCGGGGACACCTACGAGCAGTACTTC

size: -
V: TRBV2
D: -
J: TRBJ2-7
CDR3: CASSVRDWAYEQYF
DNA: TGTGCCAGCAGTGTAAGGGACTGGGCCTACGAGCAGTACTTC

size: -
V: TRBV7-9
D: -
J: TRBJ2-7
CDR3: CASSPQLIFQYF
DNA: TGTGCCAGCAGCCCCCAGTTGATATTCCAGTACTTC

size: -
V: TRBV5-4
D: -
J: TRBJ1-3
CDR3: CASSLGIQGRPGNTIYF
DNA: TGTGCCAGCAGCTTGGGGATCCAGGGGCGTCCTGGAAACACCATATATTTT

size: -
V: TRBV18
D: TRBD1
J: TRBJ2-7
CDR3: CASSPLATGQGNSYEQYF
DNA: TGTGCCAGCTCACCACTAGCTACGGGACAGGGGAACTCCTACGAGCAGTACTTC

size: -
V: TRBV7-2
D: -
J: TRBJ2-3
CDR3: CASSFFTDTQYF
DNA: TGTGCCAGCAGCTTCTTCACAGATACGCAGTATTTT

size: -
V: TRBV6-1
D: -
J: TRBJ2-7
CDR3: CASRAGTYEQYF
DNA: TGTGCCAGCAGGGCGGGCACCTACGAGCAGTACTTC

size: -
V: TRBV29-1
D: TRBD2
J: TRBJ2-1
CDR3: CSCEGTSGYNEQFF
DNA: TGCAGCTGTGAAGGGACTAGCGGCTACAATGAGCAGTTCTTC

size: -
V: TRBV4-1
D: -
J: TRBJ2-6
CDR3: CASSQGHSGANVLTF
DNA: TGCGCCAGCAGCCAAGGACACTCTGGGGCCAACGTCCTGACTTTC

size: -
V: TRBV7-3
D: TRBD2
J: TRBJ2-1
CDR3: CASSSGLAGEHEQFF
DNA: TGTGCCAGCAGCTCCGGACTAGCGGGGGAACATGAGCAGTTCTTC

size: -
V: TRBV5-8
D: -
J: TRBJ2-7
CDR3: CASSPRLGSEQYF
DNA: TGTGCCAGCAGCCCTCGGTTAGGGAGCGAGCAGTACTTC

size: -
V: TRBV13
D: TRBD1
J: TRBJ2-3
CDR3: CASSHGRDRVTDTQYF
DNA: TGTGCCAGCAGCCACGGCCGGGACAGGGTCACAGATACGCAGTATTTT

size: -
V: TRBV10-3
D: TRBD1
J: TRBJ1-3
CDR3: CAITLDRAGNTIYF
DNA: TGTGCCATCACCCTAGACAGGGCTGGAAACACCATATATTTT

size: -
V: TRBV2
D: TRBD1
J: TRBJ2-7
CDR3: CASSEQWDRRHYEQYF
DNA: TGTGCCAGCAGTGAACAATGGGACAGGCGACACTACGAGCAGTACTTC

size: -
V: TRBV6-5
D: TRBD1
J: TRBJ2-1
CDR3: CASKGTGGNEQFF
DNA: TGTGCCAGCAAAGGGACAGGGGGCAATGAGCAGTTCTTC

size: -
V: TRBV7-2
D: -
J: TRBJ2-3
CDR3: CASSLNPRGTDTQYF
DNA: TGTGCCAGCAGCTTGAACCCGAGGGGCACAGATACGCAGTATTTT

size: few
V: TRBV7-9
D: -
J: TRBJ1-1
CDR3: CASSLVQGNTEAFF
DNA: TGTGCCAGCAGCTTAGTTCAGGGAAACACTGAAGCTTTCTTT

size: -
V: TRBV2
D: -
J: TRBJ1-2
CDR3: CASSVSSGANGYTF
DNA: TGTGCCAGCAGTGTAAGTTCAGGGGCGAACGGCTACACCTTC

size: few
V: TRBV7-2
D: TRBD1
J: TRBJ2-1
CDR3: CASSPTGGGGDYNEQFF
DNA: TGTGCCAGCAGCCCTACAGGGGGCGGCGGTGATTACAATGAGCAGTTCTTC

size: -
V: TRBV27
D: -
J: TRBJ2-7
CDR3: CASSLGRLKNEQYF
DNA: TGTGCCAGCAGTTTAGGCAGGTTGAAGAACGAGCAGTACTTC

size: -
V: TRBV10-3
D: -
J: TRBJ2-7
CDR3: CAISLPGYEQYF
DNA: TGTGCCATCAGTCTGCCAGGGTACGAGCAGTACTTC

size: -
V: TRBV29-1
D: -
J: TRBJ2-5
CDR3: CSVWDSNQETQYF
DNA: TGCAGCGTTTGGGACTCCAACCAAGAGACCCAGTACTTC

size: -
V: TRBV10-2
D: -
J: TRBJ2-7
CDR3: CASRWDIGSYEQYF
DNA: TGCGCCAGCAGGTGGGACATTGGCTCCTACGAGCAGTACTTC

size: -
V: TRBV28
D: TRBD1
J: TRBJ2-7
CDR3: CASSPGTGGDEQYF
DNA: TGTGCCAGCAGTCCCGGGACAGGGGGAGACGAGCAGTACTTC

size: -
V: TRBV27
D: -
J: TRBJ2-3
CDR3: CASSSRPTDTQYF
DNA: TGTGCCAGCAGTTCCAGGCCCACAGATACGCAGTATTTT

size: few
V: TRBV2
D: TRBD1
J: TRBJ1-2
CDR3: CASRGQYYGYTF
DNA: TGTGCCAGCAGGGGACAGTACTATGGCTACACCTTC

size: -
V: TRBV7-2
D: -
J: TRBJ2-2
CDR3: CASSPSLTGELFF
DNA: TGTGCCAGCAGCCCCTCCCTGACCGGGGAGCTGTTTTTT

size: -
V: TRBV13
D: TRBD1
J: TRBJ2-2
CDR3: CASSPGQGRATGELFF
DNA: TGTGCCAGCAGCCCCGGACAGGGGAGAGCCACCGGGGAGCTGTTTTTT

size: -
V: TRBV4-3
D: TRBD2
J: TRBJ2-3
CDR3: CASSQLGTSGGADTQYF
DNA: TGCGCCAGCAGCCAACTCGGGACTAGCGGGGGGGCAGATACGCAGTATTTT

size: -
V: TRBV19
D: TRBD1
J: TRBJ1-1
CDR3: CASNVQGITEAFF
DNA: TGTGCCAGTAATGTACAGGGGATCACTGAAGCTTTCTTT

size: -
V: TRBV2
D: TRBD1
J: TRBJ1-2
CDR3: CASSVMAGGLYGYTF
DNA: TGTGCCAGCAGTGTCATGGCAGGGGGCCTGTATGGCTACACCTTC

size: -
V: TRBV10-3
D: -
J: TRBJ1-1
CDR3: CAISEELPREAFF
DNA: TGTGCCATCAGTGAGGAGCTCCCAAGAGAAGCTTTCTTT

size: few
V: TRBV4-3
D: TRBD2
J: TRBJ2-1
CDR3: CASSQDYGGGYNEQFF
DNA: TGCGCCAGCAGCCAAGATTACGGCGGGGGATACAATGAGCAGTTCTTC

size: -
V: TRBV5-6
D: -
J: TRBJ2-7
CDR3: CASSFVTYEQYF
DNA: TGTGCCAGCAGCTTCGTAACCTACGAGCAGTACTTC

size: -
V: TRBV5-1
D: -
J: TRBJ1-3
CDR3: CASSRRRGLEGNTIYF
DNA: TGTGCCAGCAGCAGGAGGCGGGGCTTGGAGGGAAACACCATATATTTT

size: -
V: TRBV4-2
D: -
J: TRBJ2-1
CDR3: CASSHPGDYNEQFF
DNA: TGTGCCAGCAGCCACCCGGGAGACTACAATGAGCAGTTCTTC

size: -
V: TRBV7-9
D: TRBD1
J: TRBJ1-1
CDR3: CASSPAQGLAFF
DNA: TGTGCCAGCAGCCCAGCACAGGGGTTAGCTTTCTTT

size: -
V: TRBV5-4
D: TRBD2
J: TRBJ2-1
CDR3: CASSFFTGGYNEQFF
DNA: TGTGCCAGCAGCTTTTTTACGGGGGGGTACAATGAGCAGTTCTTC

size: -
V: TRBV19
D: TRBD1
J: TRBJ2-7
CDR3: CASSGTGAPRQYF
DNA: TGTGCCAGTTCCGGGACAGGGGCCCCTAGGCAGTACTTC

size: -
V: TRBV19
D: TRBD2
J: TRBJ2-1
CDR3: CASSIPSGGPNEQFF
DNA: TGTGCCAGTAGTATTCCTTCGGGGGGTCCCAATGAGCAGTTCTTC

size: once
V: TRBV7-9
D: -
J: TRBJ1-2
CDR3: CASSLAGSRADGYTF
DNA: TGTGCCAGCAGCCTCGCGGGGTCCCGGGCGGATGGCTACACCTTC

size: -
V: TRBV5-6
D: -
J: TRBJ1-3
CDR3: CASSLTVGGDTIYF
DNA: TGTGCCAGCAGCCTTACGGTCGGGGGGGACACCATATATTTT

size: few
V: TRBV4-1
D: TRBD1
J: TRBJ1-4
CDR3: CASSQDRDSLNEKLFF
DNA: TGCGCCAGCAGCCAAGACCGGGACAGTCTTAATGAAAAACTGTTTTTT

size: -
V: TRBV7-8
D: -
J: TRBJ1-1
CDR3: CASSSRVKNTEAFF
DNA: TGTGCCAGCAGCTCCCGGGTAAAGAACACTGAAGCTTTCTTT

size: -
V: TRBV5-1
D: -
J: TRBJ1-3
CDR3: CASSRGEGNTIYF
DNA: TGCGCCAGCAGCCGGGGAGAGGGAAACACCATATATTTT

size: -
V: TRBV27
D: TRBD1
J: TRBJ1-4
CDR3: CASSPTWGQINEKLFF
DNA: TGTGCCAGCAGTCCCACCTGGGGACAGATTAATGAAAAACTGTTTTTT

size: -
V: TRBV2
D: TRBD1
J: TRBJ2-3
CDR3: CASSPPGTVPQAQYF
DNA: TGTGCCAGCAGTCCCCCCGGGACAGTCCCCCAGGCGCAGTATTTT

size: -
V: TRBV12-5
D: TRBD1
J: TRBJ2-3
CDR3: CASGADRAYTDTQYF
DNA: TGTGCTAGTGGGGCGGACAGGGCCTACACAGATACGCAGTATTTT

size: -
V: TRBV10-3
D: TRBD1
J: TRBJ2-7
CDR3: CAISTGGNTYEQYF
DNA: TGTGCCATCAGCACAGGGGGCAACACCTACGAGCAGTACTTC

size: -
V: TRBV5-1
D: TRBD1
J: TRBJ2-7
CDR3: CASSPGTGVHEQYF
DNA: TGCGCCAGCAGCCCCGGGACAGGGGTCCACGAGCAGTACTTC

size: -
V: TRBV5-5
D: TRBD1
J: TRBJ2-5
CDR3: CASSHGTDPQETQYF
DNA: TGTGCCAGCAGCCATGGGACAGACCCCCAAGAGACCCAGTACTTC